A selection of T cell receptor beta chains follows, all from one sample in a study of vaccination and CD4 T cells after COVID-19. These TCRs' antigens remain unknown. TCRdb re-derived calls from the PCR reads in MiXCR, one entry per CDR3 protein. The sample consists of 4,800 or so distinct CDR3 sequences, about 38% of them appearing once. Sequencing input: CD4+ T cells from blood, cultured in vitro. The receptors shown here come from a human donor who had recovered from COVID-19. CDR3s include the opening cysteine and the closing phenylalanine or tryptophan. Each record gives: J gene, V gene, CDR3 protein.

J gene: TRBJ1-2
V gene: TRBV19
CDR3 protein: CASSISQGSYGYTF

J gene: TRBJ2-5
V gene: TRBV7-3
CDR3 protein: CATVIPGTRAQETQYF

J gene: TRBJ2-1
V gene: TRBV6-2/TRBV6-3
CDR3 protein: CASSYVLAGFYNEQFF

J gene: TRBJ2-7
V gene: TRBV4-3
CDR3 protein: CASSQDAAYSYEQYF

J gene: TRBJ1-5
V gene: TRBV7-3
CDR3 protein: CASSLCDGQVYNQPQHF

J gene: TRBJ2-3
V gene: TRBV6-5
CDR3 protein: CASSLGGAADTQYF

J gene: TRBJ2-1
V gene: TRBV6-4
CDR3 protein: CASSDSSAGLHNEQFF

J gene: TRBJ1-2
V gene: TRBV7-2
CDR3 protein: CASSLGGTYYGYTF

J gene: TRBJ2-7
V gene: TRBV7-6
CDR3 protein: CASSPSGFQISYEQYF

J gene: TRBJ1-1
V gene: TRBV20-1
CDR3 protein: CSASSQNTEAFF

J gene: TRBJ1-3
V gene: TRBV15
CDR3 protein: CATSRGQGYSGNTIYF

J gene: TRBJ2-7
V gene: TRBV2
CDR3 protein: CASSRQRPPYEQYF

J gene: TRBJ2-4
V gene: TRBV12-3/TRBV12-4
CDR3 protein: CASSFGVPPNIQYF

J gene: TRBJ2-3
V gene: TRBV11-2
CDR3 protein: CASSPHQGQGGLGTQYF